This entry is about one T cell receptor beta chain. Method: immunoSEQ multiplex PCR; TCRdb's copy keeps in-frame clones and lacks some. The sample yields 150,000 to 180,000 clones, roughly 82% seen once. Germline-derived CDR1 and CDR2 are ENHRY and SYGVKD. CDR3 length equals 13 residues. V shed 8 bases and J 2 bases; nucleotides not matched to a gene: 2. This entry belongs to a study of blood T cell repertoires in COVID-19. The chain carries TRBV10-3 and TRBJ2-2; 7 bases map to TRBD1. The specimen sequenced was peripheral blood. The TCR sequence derives from a woman between 45 and 60 years old with acute or convalescent COVID-19. CDR3 DNA sequence: TGTGCCATCTGGGACAGAAACACCGGGGAGCTGTTTTTT. Protein: CAIWDRNTGELFF.